These 29 T cell receptor beta chains were all obtained from the same sample, sequenced in a study of graft-versus-host responses after intestinal transplantation. These TCRs' antigens remain unknown. Using immunoSEQ multiplex PCR, the repertoire was profiled, and TCRdb retains in-frame clones only, with some absent. Of more than 65,000 clones listed, 90% are singletons. Sequenced here: unstimulated CD8+ T cells sorted from spleen or lymph node cells, sampled before intestinal transplant. Every receptor here comes from a human donor who received an intestinal transplant.

The chain employs TRBV6-4 and TRBJ1-2; D is unclear. Germline CDR1 and CDR2: MRHNA and SNTAGT. The CDR3 has 15 residues. Deletions cut 7 bases from V and 0 bases from J, with 15 bases between. CDR3 residues: CASTPRAGTNYGYTF. CDR3 nucleotide sequence: TGTGCCAGCACCCCCCGAGCGGGCACTAACTATGGCTACACCTTC.

V usage is TRBV5-1 and J usage is TRBJ2-7, with 10 bases matching TRBD2. CDR3 length: 14 amino acids. The trim removed 4 bases at V and 4 bases at J, leaving 5 bases unmatched. CDR1 is SGHRS, CDR2 YFSETQ, per germline. The CDR3 protein is CASSRLAGLYEQYF. The CDR3 bases are TGCGCCAGCAGCCGACTAGCGGGTTTATACGAGCAGTACTTC.

The rearrangement links TRBV7-6 to TRBJ2-3; 7 bases line up with TRBD1. CDR3 length: 17 amino acids. Germline CDR1 reads SGHVS; CDR2 reads FNYEAQ. V shed 2 bases and J 0 bases; nucleotides not matched to a gene: 8. The CDR3 DNA reads TGTGCCAGCAGCTTAACTCGGGACAGTACTAGCACAGATACGCAGTATTTT. Residues: CASSLTRDSTSTDTQYF.

The chain's CDR3 is CASSPPDRGSNEQFF. CDR3 bases: TGTGCCAGCAGCCCCCCGGACAGGGGGTCGAATGAGCAGTTCTTC. V usage is TRBV5-8 and J usage is TRBJ2-1; 10 nucleotides match TRBD1. V trimming: 4 bases; J trimming: 7 bases; junction bases outside the gene matches: 8. The CDR3 consists of 15 residues. Looked up from germline, CDR1 is SGHTS and CDR2 is YDEGEE.

Turning to this clone: One end of the junction does not line up with germline, which may come from a read error. The chain is built from TRBV7-7 and TRBJ2-5; TRBD2 matches at 8 bases. From germline, CDR1 is SSHAT and CDR2 FNYEAQ (reference sequence). The CDR3 has 15 amino acids. CDR3 in DNA: TGTGCTAGCAGCTCGTCGGTTCTAGCGGGAGAGACCCAGTACTTC. This encodes CASSSSVLAGETQYF.

The rearrangement links TRBV9 to TRBJ2-7; the D gene is possibly TRBD2 (6 bases). Between the trimmed V and J ends, which lost 2 bases and 4 bases, there was a span of 7 bases. Germline loops: CDR1 SGDLS, CDR2 YYNGEE. The CDR3 totals 12 residues. CDR3 in DNA: TGTGCCAGCAGCGTGGGGGGTTACGAGCAGTACTTC. Translated: CASSVGGYEQYF.

The chain's CDR3 is CASSKDTDQPQHF. DNA of the CDR3: TGTGCCAGCAGTAAGGACACCGATCAGCCCCAGCATTTT. The rearrangement links TRBV6-5 to TRBJ1-5, with D perhaps TRBD1 (5 bases). This CDR3 region has 13 residues. The germline V gene has CDR1 MNHEY and CDR2 SVGAGI. Deletions cut 5 bases from V and 5 bases from J, with 10 bases between.

The gene calls are TRBV5-4 and TRBJ2-5; D gene ambiguous. V was trimmed by 3 bases and J by 1 base, leaving 10 bases between them. This CDR3 is built from 14 residues. Germline V CDR1 and CDR2: SGHNT, YYREEE (reference sequence). The CDR3 sequence is CASSWAASQETQYF. In nucleotides, the CDR3 is TGTGCCAGCAGCTGGGCCGCTTCCCAAGAGACCCAGTACTTC.

The chain has TRBV13 and TRBJ2-1; 10 positions agree with TRBD1. Germline loops: CDR1 PRHDT, CDR2 FYEKMQ (reference sequence). The CDR3 totals 18 residues. J lost 7 bases, V lost 3 bases, and 15 bases had no gene match. CDR3 DNA sequence: TGTGCCAGCAGCTTTAGGCCGCCGGGACAGGGGCTTTCGAATGAGCAGTTCTTC. The encoded protein is CASSFRPPGQGLSNEQFF.

This clone was recorded only once. The V call is TRBV5-1, the J call TRBJ1-6, with D possibly TRBD1 on 6 matching bases. CDR3 length: 14 residues. The V gene lost 0 bases and the J gene lost 7 bases, with 8 bases spanning the gap. In germline, CDR1 is SGHRS, CDR2 YFSETQ. The CDR3 region is CASSLGQGNSPLHF. The CDR3 DNA sequence: TGCGCCAGCAGCTTGGGCCAGGGGAATTCACCCCTCCACTTT.

The V call is TRBV9, the J call TRBJ1-5; no reliable D call. The CDR3 totals 15 residues. The V gene's germline CDR1 is SGDLS and CDR2 YYNGEE. V was cut by 4 bases and J by 5 bases, with 16 bases left in between. The CDR3 here is CASSPRAGLDQPQHF. The DNA of the CDR3 is TGTGCCAGCAGCCCCCGAGCGGGGTTGGATCAGCCCCAGCATTTT.

This clone was seen once. This chain joins TRBV5-4 and TRBJ1-3, with D possibly TRBD1 on 6 matching bases. The CDR3 is made up of 14 amino acids. The V end lost 4 bases, the J end lost 2 bases, and 10 bases lay between the germline ends. Germline CDR1 and CDR2: SGHNT and YYREEE (reference sequence). This chain's CDR3 is CASSPGGPGNTIYF. The CDR3, as DNA: TGTGCCAGCAGCCCGGGGGGCCCTGGAAACACCATATATTTT.

The gene calls are TRBV27 and TRBJ1-5; TRBD1 might be the D (5 bases). CDR1 MNHEY and CDR2 SMNVEV come from the germline V gene (reference sequence). The CDR3 runs to 14 residues. The V gene lost 2 bases and the J gene lost 4 bases, with 9 bases spanning the gap. The CDR3 nucleotides read TGTGCCAGCAGTTTACAGGGAGGTAATCAGCCCCAGCATTTT. Protein: CASSLQGGNQPQHF.

This clone was observed a handful of times. This chain links TRBV7-3 with TRBJ1-6; 8 positions agree with TRBD1. The CDR3 is made up of 17 amino acids. Germline values: CDR1 SGHTA, CDR2 FQGTGA. V was clipped by 1 base and J by 9 bases; unmatched bases: 11. The CDR3 nucleotides read TGTGCCAGCAGCTTAATTGCCCCGGGACAGGAATCTTCACCCCTCCACTTT. Encoded protein: CASSLIAPGQESSPLHF.

The table lists this clone with a few counts. Other DNA sequences from this sample encode an identical CDR3 as well. The gene calls are TRBV7-9 and TRBJ2-7; 9 nucleotides line up with TRBD1. The germline CDR1 and CDR2 sequences are SEHNR and FQNEAQ (reference sequence). This CDR3 spans 14 amino acids. The junction had 6 bases not matched to a gene; V was cut back by 5 bases and J by 4 bases. As DNA, the CDR3 is TGTGCCAGCAGCAAACCGGGACAGGGATACGAGCAGTACTTC. It codes for CASSKPGQGYEQYF.

The V and J genes are TRBV6-4 and TRBJ1-2; TRBD1 aligns across 8 bases. The CDR3 totals 15 residues. The ends lost 2 bases at V and 4 bases at J; junction bases unmatched: 6. CDR1 and CDR2 (germline): MRHNA, SNTAGT. The CDR3 coding sequence is TGTGCCAGCAGTGACGGGACAGGATCTGGCTATGGCTACACCTTC. Protein product: CASSDGTGSGYGYTF.

This chain connects TRBV15 to TRBJ2-1; no clear D. V lost 1 base to trimming and J lost 9 bases, with 10 bases between them. The CDR3 runs 13 residues. Germline assignment: CDR1 LNHNV and CDR2 YYDKDF (reference sequence). Here the CDR3 reads CATSRGGNGEQFF. DNA for the CDR3: TGTGCCACCAGCAGAGGAGGTAACGGTGAGCAGTTCTTC.

The genes are TRBV11-2 and TRBJ1-1; no firm D call. Germline V CDR1 and CDR2: SGHAT, FQNNGV. V lost 6 bases, J lost 8 bases, and 13 bases lay in between. The CDR3 loop spans 12 amino acids. CDR3 sequence reads: CASRPPGKEAFF. Here the CDR3 DNA reads TGTGCCAGCAGACCTCCCGGGAAGGAAGCTTTCTTT.

The rearrangement links TRBV10-1 to TRBJ2-1; 14 bases agree with TRBD2. Germline V lookup: CDR1 WNHNN, CDR2 SYGVQD (reference sequence). The CDR3 is 16 amino acids. V was pared by 6 bases and J by 8 bases, with 9 bases of the junction left unmatched. DNA for the CDR3: TGCGCCAGCAGACAACCGGGACTAGCGGGGGAAGATGAGCAGTTCTTC. Translated, it gives CASRQPGLAGEDEQFF.

V is TRBV4-1 and J is TRBJ2-7; TRBD1 might be the D (6 bases). Per germline, CDR1 MGHRA and CDR2 YSYEKL. Trimming cost V 4 bases and J 5 bases, with 18 bases left between them. CDR3 size: 15 residues. For the CDR3, the DNA is TGCGCCAGCAGCCGAGAAAGGGTACCAGGGGACGAGCAGTACTTC. Amino acids: CASSRERVPGDEQYF.

This clone counts as medium-sized. The CDR3 spells CASTGLIYNEQFF. The CDR3 DNA sequence: TGCGCCAGCACGGGACTAATATACAATGAGCAGTTCTTC. The V call is TRBV10-2, the J call TRBJ2-1; 7 bases agree with TRBD2. CDR3 length: 13 residues. V lost 7 bases, J lost 4 bases, and 4 bases stayed unmatched. Germline V gives CDR1 WSHSY, CDR2 SAAADI.

This chain joins TRBV7-9 and TRBJ1-2; 8 nucleotides agree with TRBD1. Germline V gene lookup returns CDR1 SEHNR and CDR2 FQNEAQ (reference sequence). The CDR3 runs to 17 residues. V gave up 1 base and J gave up 4 bases; unmatched junction bases: 11. The CDR3 loop reads CASSLGAGDRPTYGYTF. The DNA for the CDR3 is TGTGCCAGCAGCTTAGGTGCCGGGGACAGGCCTACCTATGGCTACACCTTC. Looking up the rest from reference TRBV7-9 and TRBJ1-2 gives the full variable domain: DTGVSQNPRHKITKRGQNVTFRCDPISEHNRLYWYRQTLGQGPEFLTYFQNEAQLEKSRLLSDRFSAERPKGSFSTLEIQRTEQGDSAMYLCASSLGAGDRPTYGYTFGSGTRLTVV.

The rearrangement links TRBV12-5 to TRBJ1-3, with D unclear. The V end lost 0 bases, the J end lost 2 bases, and 11 bases lay between the germline ends. Germline V gene sequence: CDR1 LGHNT, CDR2 FRNRAP. The CDR3 is 16 residues long. Here the CDR3 reads CASGLVPLSPGNTIYF. CDR3 in DNA: TGTGCTAGTGGTTTGGTCCCCTTGAGCCCTGGAAACACCATATATTTT.

This rearrangement joins TRBV5-4 to TRBJ2-5; D gene ambiguous. The CDR3 is made up of 13 amino acids. V shed 3 bases and J shed 5 bases, with 11 bases lying between them. CDR1 is SGHNT and CDR2 is YYREEE in the germline V gene (reference sequence). The CDR3 spells CASSSGDVETQYF. For the CDR3, the DNA is TGTGCCAGCAGCTCCGGAGATGTGGAGACCCAGTACTTC.

The rearrangement uses TRBV9 and TRBJ1-2; TRBD1 aligns across 10 bases. Germline values: CDR1 SGDLS, CDR2 YYNGEE. The trim removed 5 bases at V and 6 bases at J, leaving 10 bases unmatched. The CDR3 totals 15 residues. CDR3 DNA: TGTGCCAGCAGTCGAGGAACCGGGACAGGGGATGGCTACACCTTC. As protein: CASSRGTGTGDGYTF.

The gene calls are TRBV9 and TRBJ2-5; TRBD2 aligns across 8 bases. This CDR3 comprises 19 residues. Germline loops: CDR1 SGDLS, CDR2 YYNGEE. V was pared by 0 bases and J by 2 bases, with 15 bases of the junction left unmatched. CDR3 sequence reads: CASSVGFFAGGGLQETQYF. The CDR3 bases are TGTGCCAGCAGCGTAGGGTTTTTTGCCGGGGGGGGCCTACAAGAGACCCAGTACTTC.

The J gene is TRBJ1-1, the V gene TRBV19; 7 nucleotides match TRBD1. Trimming cost V 2 bases and J 5 bases; bases outside gene matches: 5. The germline V gene encodes CDR1 LNHDA and CDR2 SQIVND (reference sequence). The CDR3 runs to 14 residues. The CDR3 spells CASSIRGGWTEAFF. The CDR3 DNA follows: TGTGCCAGTAGTATAAGAGGGGGCTGGACTGAAGCTTTCTTT.

The chain has TRBV4-2 and TRBJ1-4; D may be TRBD1 (6 bases). The V end lost 0 bases, the J end lost 2 bases, and 10 bases lay between the germline ends. Germline CDR1 and CDR2: LGHNA and YNFKEQ. The CDR3 is 16 residues long. CDR3 in DNA: TGTGCCAGCAGCCAAGACAAGGGGGGGACTAATGAAAAACTGTTTTTT. This gives the protein CASSQDKGGTNEKLFF.

This clone turned up a few times. V is TRBV6-6 and J is TRBJ2-7; no definite D call. The CDR3 contains 14 residues. The germline CDR1 and CDR2 sequences are MNHNY and SVGAGI (reference sequence). Deletions cut 6 bases from V and 4 bases from J, with 16 bases between. CDR3 amino acids: CASRTPGWAYEQYF. DNA for the CDR3: TGTGCCAGCAGAACACCAGGTTGGGCTTACGAGCAGTACTTC.